This T cell receptor beta chain stems from a study of cytomegalovirus exposure and HLA in healthy donors. Profiling relied on immunoSEQ multiplex PCR, and the TCRdb table lists in-frame clones only, not all of them. The sample includes 150,000 to 200,000 clones, 86% of them seen just once. Germline CDR1 LGHNA, CDR2 YNFKEQ. V was pared by 3 bases and J by 6 bases, with 21 bases between. This CDR3 is 16 amino acids long. The donors belonged to the approximately 120-subject validation cohort, separate from the approximately 670-subject first cohort. The sequence was obtained from a young woman in good health and CMV-seronegative. The rearrangement uses TRBV4-2 and TRBJ2-7; D perhaps matches TRBD2 (7 bases). Sequences were obtained from PBMCs. Written as DNA, the CDR3 is TGTGCCAGCAGCCAGTTCGGCGGGGGCCCTTTTAGCGAGCAGTACTTC. It codes for CASSQFGGGPFSEQYF.